These 30 T cell receptor beta chains came from one sample sequenced in a study of blood T cell repertoires in COVID-19. Assay used: immunoSEQ multiplex PCR; TCRdb lists only in-frame clones, some missing. The table records a few hundred thousand clones, about 83% of them present only once. Material for sequencing was peripheral blood. These receptors were obtained from a woman in her 50s with acute or convalescent COVID-19.

This clone occurred once. The J gene is TRBJ1-5, the V gene TRBV28; D unresolved. Trimming took off 3 bases at V and 4 bases at J, with 10 bases between the two ends. This CDR3 contains 14 residues. Germline lookup yields CDR1 MDHEN and CDR2 SYDVKM. Here the CDR3 reads CASSFEQPNQPQHF. The DNA for the CDR3 is TGTGCCAGCAGTTTTGAGCAACCAAATCAGCCCCAGCATTTT.

The rearrangement uses TRBV27 and TRBJ2-1; weak D call: TRBD2 (5 bases). The CDR3 is 13 amino acids. V was clipped by 3 bases and J by 3 bases, with 6 bases between them. Germline-derived CDR1 and CDR2 are MNHEY and SMNVEV (reference sequence). DNA of the CDR3: TGTGCCAGCAGTTTTCGGGGCTACAATGAGCAGTTCTTC. Protein product: CASSFRGYNEQFF.

This clone was counted a few times. The chain recombines TRBV30 with TRBJ1-2; D gene ambiguous. V lost 0 bases, J lost 6 bases, and 11 bases lay in between. The CDR3 has 13 amino acids. From germline, CDR1 is GTSNPN and CDR2 SVGIG (reference sequence). This chain's CDR3 is CAWSVLRGNGYTF. CDR3 nucleotides: TGTGCCTGGAGTGTACTCAGAGGGAATGGCTACACCTTC.

CDR3 loop: CASSEPGWAEAFF. As DNA, the CDR3 is TGTGCCAGCAGTGAACCAGGGTGGGCTGAAGCTTTCTTT. The chain recombines TRBV25-1 with TRBJ1-1; D perhaps matches TRBD1 (5 bases). CDR3 length: 13 amino acids. Trimming shortened V by 2 bases and J by 6 bases, and 10 bases separated the two germline ends. Germline values: CDR1 MGHDK, CDR2 SYGVNS.

The chain is built from TRBV28 and TRBJ1-5; D call uncertain. The CDR3 loop spans 16 amino acids. The V and J ends lost 5 bases and 0 bases respectively, with 14 bases between them. Germline V gives CDR1 MDHEN, CDR2 SYDVKM. CDR3 loop: CASSPGGEHSNQPQHF. For the CDR3, the DNA is TGTGCCAGCAGTCCCGGTGGAGAGCATAGCAATCAGCCCCAGCATTTT.

The chain has TRBV20-1 and TRBJ2-1; D may be TRBD2 (6 bases). Germline V CDR1 and CDR2: DFQATT, SNEGSKA (reference sequence). CDR3 length equals 15 residues. Between the trimmed V and J ends, which lost 3 bases and 4 bases, there was a span of 16 bases. CDR3: CSASGTPDLYNEQFF. DNA for the CDR3: TGCAGTGCTAGTGGGACTCCCGACCTTTACAATGAGCAGTTCTTC.

V gene TRBV28 combines with J gene TRBJ1-5; TRBD1 might be the D (5 bases). This CDR3 is built from 16 residues. The germline V and J ends were trimmed by 7 bases and 2 bases, with 18 bases remaining between them. The germline V gene has CDR1 MDHEN and CDR2 SYDVKM. The CDR3, as DNA: TGTGCCAGCAACCGAATGTCAGGGTTAGGCAATCAGCCCCAGCATTTT. The encoded protein is CASNRMSGLGNQPQHF.

The chain combines TRBV18 with TRBJ2-7; perhaps TRBD1 as D (6 bases). The CDR3 is 13 residues long. V gave up 3 bases and J gave up 3 bases, with 9 bases separating them. Germline-derived CDR1 and CDR2 are KGHSH and LQKENI. The CDR3 reads CASSPADSYEQYF. The CDR3 region has the DNA TGTGCCAGCTCACCCGCGGACAGCTACGAGCAGTACTTC.

The chain employs TRBV5-1 and TRBJ2-7, with D possibly matching TRBD1 (6 bases). The CDR3 extends over 12 amino acids. CDR1 and CDR2 (germline): SGHRS, YFSETQ. Deletions cut 1 base from V and 7 bases from J, with 9 bases between. The CDR3 nucleotides read TGCGCCAGCAGCTTGACAGGGTGGGAGCAGTACTTC. This translates into CASSLTGWEQYF.

This clone was counted once. The J gene is TRBJ1-5, the V gene TRBV4-1; D gene ambiguous. Germline V lookup: CDR1 MGHRA, CDR2 YSYEKL. The ends were cut back, 0 bases at V and 0 bases at J, with 12 bases in the middle. The CDR3 is made up of 17 amino acids. The CDR3 is CASSQDGGMDSNQPQHF. The DNA for the CDR3 is TGCGCCAGCAGCCAAGATGGAGGGATGGATAGCAATCAGCCCCAGCATTTT.

The gene calls are TRBV11-2 and TRBJ2-1; TRBD2 matches 7 bases. V gave up 4 bases and J gave up 6 bases; unmatched junction bases: 6. Germline CDR1 and CDR2: SGHAT and FQNNGV. CDR3 size: 14 residues. CDR3 amino acids: CASSSAGQGNEQFF. CDR3 DNA: TGTGCCAGCAGCTCAGCGGGGCAGGGCAATGAGCAGTTCTTC.

The V gene is TRBV6-5, the J gene TRBJ2-7, with 11 positions matching TRBD2. V shed 2 bases and J 4 bases; nucleotides not matched to a gene: 1. The CDR3 is made up of 14 amino acids. CDR1 and CDR2 (germline): MNHEY, SVGAGI. The CDR3 nucleotides read TGTGCCAGCAGTTACAGGACTAGCGGGTACGAGCAGTACTTC. As protein: CASSYRTSGYEQYF.

The V and J genes are TRBV5-5 and TRBJ1-5, with TRBD1 identical over 8 bases. V lost 4 bases to trimming and J lost 9 bases; unmatched junction nucleotides: 12. The CDR3 is made up of 15 amino acids. Germline lookup yields CDR1 SGHKS and CDR2 YYEKEE (reference sequence). The CDR3 is CASSRGTGPASPQHF. CDR3 sequence (DNA): TGTGCCAGCAGCCGTGGGACAGGACCAGCATCGCCCCAGCATTTT. The whole variable domain, filled in from reference TRBV5-5 and TRBJ1-5, reads DAGVTQSPTHLIKTRGQQVTLRCSPISGHKSVSWYQQVLGQGPQFIFQYYEKEERGRGNFPDRFSARQFPNYSSELNVNALLLGDSALYLCASSRGTGPASPQHFGDGTRLSIL.

The chain employs TRBV5-4 and TRBJ2-2, with 7 bases that match TRBD2. The CDR3 sequence is 13 residues long. Losses at the gene ends were 4 bases for V and 5 bases for J; bases not matched to a gene: 2. Germline CDR1 reads SGHNT; CDR2 reads YYREEE (reference sequence). The CDR3 loop reads CASSEGGTGELFF. CDR3 nucleotide sequence: TGTGCCAGCAGCGAGGGAGGGACCGGGGAGCTGTTTTTT.

Written as DNA, the CDR3 is TGTGCCAGCAGTTCCAGGGACAGGGGGCCCTCTAACTATGGCTACACCTTC. It is translated as CASSSRDRGPSNYGYTF. This chain links TRBV27 with TRBJ1-2; 12 bases align to TRBD1. The germline V gene encodes CDR1 MNHEY and CDR2 SMNVEV (reference sequence). V was pared by 4 bases and J by 0 bases, with 6 bases of the junction left unmatched. The CDR3 loop spans 17 amino acids.

The chain has TRBV4-1 and TRBJ2-7, with 13 bases identical to TRBD2. The length of the CDR3 is 16 residues. J lost 6 bases, V lost 3 bases, and 8 bases had no gene match. Germline loops: CDR1 MGHRA, CDR2 YSYEKL. DNA of the CDR3: TGCGCCAGCAGCCAGCCAAGGACTAGCGGGAGCGGCGAGCAGTACTTC. This sequence encodes CASSQPRTSGSGEQYF.

The chain is built from TRBV3-1 (or the pseudogene TRBV3-2) and TRBJ2-3, with D tentatively TRBD2 (7 bases). Trimming removed 7 bases from V and 1 base from J, with 18 bases in between. Looked up from germline, CDR1 is LGHDT and CDR2 is YNNKEL (reference sequence). The CDR3 length is 16 residues. CDR3 region: CASTRRGGTRTDTQYF. The CDR3 coding sequence is TGTGCCAGCACCCGTAGGGGGGGGACCCGCACAGATACGCAGTATTTT.

The chain combines TRBV4-2 with TRBJ1-6; D unresolved. This CDR3 is built from 15 residues. Germline-derived CDR1 and CDR2 are LGHNA and YNFKEQ. V gave up 0 bases and J gave up 7 bases, with 10 bases separating them. CDR3 in amino acids: CASSQDEGNNSPLHF. Here the CDR3 DNA reads TGTGCCAGCAGCCAAGATGAGGGAAACAATTCACCCCTCCACTTT.

The chain carries TRBV9 and TRBJ2-5; 7 nucleotides line up with TRBD2. V gave up 3 bases and J gave up 5 bases; unmatched junction bases: 13. Germline V gene data show CDR1 as SGDLS and CDR2 as YYNGEE. The length of the CDR3 is 16 residues. Here the CDR3 reads CASSGSSAGLRETQYF. The CDR3 nucleotides are TGTGCCAGCAGCGGTAGTTCAGCGGGACTCCGGGAGACCCAGTACTTC.

This sequence joins TRBV7-2 and TRBJ1-2; TRBD1 might be the D (6 bases). The CDR3 is made up of 16 amino acids. Looked up from germline, CDR1 is SGHTA and CDR2 is FQGNSA. Trimming shortened V by 4 bases and J by 4 bases, and 19 bases separated the two germline ends. Here the CDR3 reads CASSSPHGRDIYGYTF. The CDR3, as DNA: TGTGCCAGCAGCTCCCCCCATGGCCGGGACATCTATGGCTACACCTTC.

V usage is TRBV18 and J usage is TRBJ1-1; 9 nucleotides align to TRBD1. The CDR3 has 15 amino acids. Losses at the gene ends were 3 bases for V and 6 bases for J; bases not matched to a gene: 8. The germline V gene has CDR1 KGHSH and CDR2 LQKENI. The CDR3 loop reads CASSPGDRVRAEAFF. CDR3 DNA: TGTGCCAGCTCACCGGGGGACAGGGTTAGGGCTGAAGCTTTCTTT.

This chain joins TRBV24-1 and TRBJ1-4, with TRBD1 matching 8 bases. V was pared by 2 bases and J by 8 bases, with 3 bases of the junction left unmatched. CDR1 KGHDR and CDR2 SFDVKD come from the germline V gene. CDR3 length: 14 residues. The CDR3 region has the DNA TGTGCCACCAGTGATTCCCGACAGGGGGAAAAACTGTTTTTT. Translated, it gives CATSDSRQGEKLFF.

This chain connects TRBV6-1 to TRBJ2-5, with TRBD2 identical over 10 bases. The trim removed 4 bases at V and 4 bases at J, leaving 18 bases unmatched. From germline, CDR1 is MNHNS and CDR2 SASEGT. The CDR3 covers 19 residues. CDR3 sequence: CASSGQGYSGRDLSETQYF. CDR3 coding DNA: TGTGCCAGCAGTGGACAGGGCTACAGCGGGAGGGACCTTTCAGAGACCCAGTACTTC.

V usage is TRBV9 and J usage is TRBJ2-5; D is possibly TRBD1 (6 bases). The CDR3 totals 15 residues. CDR1 is SGDLS, CDR2 YYNGEE, per germline. V lost 2 bases and J lost 2, with 13 bases in between. CDR3 coding DNA: TGTGCCAGCAGCGTGAACAGGGCACCACAAGAGACCCAGTACTTC. It is translated as CASSVNRAPQETQYF. Based on the CDR3 plus reference TRBV9 and TRBJ2-5, the full variable domain is DSGVTQTPKHLITATGQRVTLRCSPRSGDLSVYWYQQSLDQGLQFLIQYYNGEERAKGNILERFSAQQFPDLHSELNLSSLELGDSALYFCASSVNRAPQETQYFGPGTRLLVL.

V and J are TRBV5-1 and TRBJ1-3, with 8 bases aligning to TRBD1. CDR1 is SGHRS and CDR2 is YFSETQ in the germline V gene. V shed 6 bases, J shed 0 bases, and the junction held 8 bases outside the gene matches. CDR3 length: 16 residues. The CDR3 coding sequence is TGCGCCAGCACCCCCCAGGGGGCGAGCTCTGGAAACACCATATATTTT. Translating it yields CASTPQGASSGNTIYF.

The J gene is TRBJ2-3, the V gene TRBV6-5; D perhaps matches TRBD1 (5 bases). CDR3 size: 16 residues. Germline V lookup: CDR1 MNHEY, CDR2 SVGAGI. V lost 0 bases and J lost 1, with 11 bases in between. The CDR3 DNA reads TGTGCCAGCAGTTACTCTCGTGGCAGGGGCACAGATACGCAGTATTTT. Its protein is CASSYSRGRGTDTQYF.

The V call is TRBV6-6, the J call TRBJ2-7; 8 nucleotides match TRBD1. This CDR3 spans 14 amino acids. The J segment lost 5 bases and the V segment lost 11 bases, leaving 14 bases of the junction unmatched. Germline CDR1 reads MNHNY; CDR2 reads SVGAGI (reference sequence). The CDR3 sequence: CASLLQGAKDEQYF. The CDR3 coding sequence is TGTGCCTCCTTACTCCAGGGGGCGAAGGACGAGCAGTACTTC.

The V gene is TRBV4-2, the J gene TRBJ2-2; tentatively, D is TRBD2 (7 bases). Germline CDR1 LGHNA, CDR2 YNFKEQ. V was shortened by 1 base and J by 5 bases, with 17 bases between the two germline ends. The CDR3 runs 17 residues. DNA of the CDR3: TGTGCCAGCAGCCAAGGGATAAGGGGGAGGGGAACCGGGGAGCTGTTTTTT. Amino acid sequence: CASSQGIRGRGTGELFF.

The J gene is TRBJ2-7, the V gene TRBV7-8, with 11 bases aligning to TRBD2. Trimming cost V 4 bases and J 2 bases; bases outside gene matches: 4. CDR1 and CDR2 from the germline V gene are SGHVS and FQNEAQ. The CDR3 has 15 residues. CDR3 amino acids: CASSWTSGPTYEQYF. CDR3 nucleotides: TGTGCCAGCAGCTGGACTAGCGGGCCCACCTACGAGCAGTACTTC. The full variable domain, with the rest looked up from reference TRBV7-8 and TRBJ2-7, is GAGVSQSPRYKVAKRGQDVALRCDPISGHVSLFWYQQALGQGPEFLTYFQNEAQLDKSGLPSDRFFAERPEGSVSTLKIQRTQQEDSAVYLCASSWTSGPTYEQYFGPGTRLTVT.

The chain uses TRBV2 and TRBJ2-7; 8 bases line up with TRBD1. With 7 bases clipped from V and 5 bases from J, the junction kept 7 bases outside the gene matches. The CDR3 covers 13 residues. The germline V gene encodes CDR1 SNHLY and CDR2 FYNNEI. As DNA, the CDR3 is TGTGCCAGCACCCTGGACAGGGACCACGAGCAGTACTTC. It encodes CASTLDRDHEQYF. The complete variable domain, with remaining parts taken from reference TRBV2 and TRBJ2-7, reads EPEVTQTPSHQVTQMGQEVILRCVPISNHLYFYWYRQILGQKVEFLVSFYNNEISEKSEIFDDQFSVERPDGSNFTLKIRSTKLEDSAMYFCASTLDRDHEQYFGPGTRLTVT.